This TCR beta chain was recovered during a study of blood T cell repertoires in COVID-19. Background on the study: From T cells, B-cell-depleted T cells, or PBMCs came the material, which was cDNA or gDNA.

CDR1 is SGHTA and CDR2 is FQGNSA in the germline V gene. V was trimmed by 5 bases and J by 1 base, leaving 11 bases between them. The length of the CDR3 is 14 residues. TCRdb's copy holds only in-frame clones and misses some; the assay was immunoSEQ multiplex PCR. In the table there are 250,000 to 400,000 clones, roughly 90% of which are singletons. This chain joins TRBV7-2 and TRBJ2-5, with D possibly TRBD1 on 5 matching bases. This sequence originates from a woman aged 30 to 39 with COVID-19, enrolled during active disease. Sequencing was carried out using peripheral blood. The CDR3, as DNA: TGTGCCAGCAGCCCATGGCAGGGCCAAGAGACCCAGTACTTC. It encodes CASSPWQGQETQYF.